This T cell receptor (beta chain) was obtained from a study of regulatory T cells in long-lasting Graves disease. Study-wide points: Persistent disease preferred TRBV28, TRBJ1-2 and TRBJ2-5; new disease, TRBV20-1 and TRBJ2-1. Possibly, accuracy suffered from the small sample size. Persistent Graves' cases showed lower TCR diversity than newly diagnosed cases.

Both iRepertoire HTBI primers and Arm-PCR of CDR3 regions were used to build the TCR beta libraries. TCRdb re-called the multiplex PCR reads through MiXCR, storing one row per CDR3 protein. The sample has about 660,000 distinct CDR3 sequences, about 30% seen once. The CDR3 runs 13 residues. V lost 5 bases, J lost 8 bases, and 15 bases lay in between. This clonotype has a count of ten or more. The antigen remains unidentified. The time point is: persistent/refractory GD, antithyroid drugs over 5 years with positive TRAb. The TCR library was made from RNA extracted from PBMCs. This specimen consisted of peripheral blood mononuclear cells (PBMCs), obtained when the disease was refractory, from a patient treated with antithyroid drugs. This TCR derives from a female donor with Graves disease. V and J are TRBV12-3 or TRBV12-4 and TRBJ1-2, with D possibly matching TRBD1 (6 bases). The CDR3 loop is CASSRPYRDGYTF. CDR3 coding DNA: TGTGCCAGCAGTCGCCCCTACAGGGACGGCTACACCTTC.